This passage covers 30 T cell receptor beta chains from one sample sequenced in a study of T cells in Graves' hyperthyroidism and ophthalmopathy. TCR beta CDR3 regions were amplified from RNA. With the HTBI primer set, the TCR CDR3 went through a first round of RT-PCR. TCRdb passed the multiplex PCR reads through MiXCR, listing each CDR3 protein once. The sample comprises around 600,000 distinct CDR3 sequences, about 14% of which are singletons, and around 12% rests with the top ten. The sequenced sample consisted of blood. The receptors were gathered from a woman aged 50 to 60 with Graves' ophthalmopathy.

This clonotype occurred many times. V is TRBV30 and J is TRBJ2-3; D gene uncertain. The CDR3 consists of 15 residues. CDR1 GTSNPN and CDR2 SVGIG come from the germline V gene (reference sequence). With 0 bases removed from V and 0 bases from J, the gap between germline ends came to 10 bases. The CDR3 is CAWSVELGSTDTQYF. The CDR3 DNA reads TGTGCCTGGAGTGTAGAGCTGGGGAGCACAGATACGCAGTATTTT. Based on the CDR3 plus reference TRBV30 and TRBJ2-3, the full variable domain is SQTIHQWPATLVQPVGSPLSLECTVEGTSNPNLYWYRQAAGRGLQLLFYSVGIGQISSEVPQNLSASRPQDRQFILSSKKLLLSDSGFYLCAWSVELGSTDTQYFGPGTRLTVL.

This clonotype was counted at least ten times. The genes are TRBV7-2 and TRBJ2-7, with 7 bases that match TRBD2. This CDR3 is built from 15 residues. Trimming at V came to 1 base and at J to 2 bases, leaving 5 bases not matched to a gene. The germline V gene has CDR1 SGHTA and CDR2 FQGNSA. CDR3 nucleotide sequence: TGTGCCAGCAGCTTAGTCTCCAGCGGGACCTACGAGCAGTACTTC. It is translated as CASSLVSSGTYEQYF.

This clonotype was counted many times. The chain is built from TRBV29-1 and TRBJ2-4; 9 nucleotides agree with TRBD1. Germline assignment: CDR1 SQVTM and CDR2 ANQGSEA. The CDR3 sequence is 14 residues long. Trimming took 5 bases from V and 9 from J; bases not matched to a gene: 11. The CDR3 loop is CSVLRDRDFGIQYF. DNA for the CDR3: TGCAGCGTTCTACGGGACAGGGATTTTGGCATTCAGTACTTC. The full variable domain, completed using reference TRBV29-1 and TRBJ2-4, is SAVISQKPSRDICQRGTSLTIQCQVDSQVTMMFWYRQQPGQSLTLIATANQGSEATYESGFVIDKFPISRPNLTFSTLTVSNMSPEDSSIYLCSVLRDRDFGIQYFGAGTRLSVL.

The chain recombines TRBV20-1 with TRBJ2-1; 7 bases map to TRBD1. Germline CDR1 is DFQATT and CDR2 is SNEGSKA (reference sequence). The CDR3 sequence is 15 residues long. J lost 3 bases, V lost 0 bases, and 5 bases had no gene match. The CDR3 loop is CSARDEGTVYNEQFF. The CDR3 DNA sequence: TGCAGTGCTAGAGACGAAGGGACAGTCTACAATGAGCAGTTCTTC.

The J gene is TRBJ1-2, the V gene TRBV27; 9 positions match TRBD1. The CDR3 length is 18 residues. J gave up 3 bases and V 2 bases, and 13 bases lay outside the gene matches. Germline V gene lookup returns CDR1 MNHEY and CDR2 SMNVEV (reference sequence). The CDR3 loop reads CASSLHVGTGSKDYGYTF. CDR3 DNA: TGTGCCAGCAGTTTACACGTTGGGACAGGGAGTAAAGACTATGGCTACACCTTC.

This clonotype was seen more than once but under ten times. The chain couples TRBV19 to TRBJ2-7; D may be TRBD2 (6 bases). The V end lost 10 bases, the J end lost 5 bases, and 21 bases lay between the germline ends. The CDR3 is 14 residues long. Germline V gene sequence: CDR1 LNHDA, CDR2 SQIVND (reference sequence). The CDR3 spells CATSEGRGAHEQYF. Here the CDR3 DNA reads TGTGCCACCTCAGAGGGACGCGGGGCCCACGAGCAGTACTTC. Filled out from reference TRBV19 and TRBJ2-7, the complete variable domain reads DGGITQSPKYLFRKEGQNVTLSCEQNLNHDAMYWYRQDPGQGLRLIYYSQIVNDFQKGDIAEGYSVSREKKESFPLTVTSAQKNPTAFYLCATSEGRGAHEQYFGPGTRLTVT.

This clonotype was recorded many times. The J gene is TRBJ2-3, the V gene TRBV27; 9 bases are a match to TRBD1. CDR1 and CDR2 from the germline V gene are MNHEY and SMNVEV (reference sequence). Trimming removed 3 bases from V and 0 bases from J; junction bases left unmatched: 4. The CDR3 consists of 16 residues. This CDR3 reads CASSLQTGGSTDTQYF. The DNA of the CDR3 is TGTGCCAGCAGTTTGCAGACAGGGGGGAGCACAGATACGCAGTATTTT.

The rearrangement uses TRBV6-1 and TRBJ1-5; D unclear. V shed 6 bases and J shed 0 bases, with 12 bases lying between them. Germline V gives CDR1 MNHNS, CDR2 SASEGT. This CDR3 comprises 15 residues. The chain's CDR3 is CASREIGISNQPQHF. CDR3 bases: TGTGCCAGCAGGGAGATAGGGATTAGCAATCAGCCCCAGCATTTT.

This clonotype was seen many times. J is TRBJ2-1 and V is TRBV30; TRBD2 agrees at 7 bases. This CDR3 has 16 residues. The ends lost 0 bases at V and 3 bases at J; junction bases unmatched: 8. The germline V gene has CDR1 GTSNPN and CDR2 SVGIG (reference sequence). CDR3 sequence: CAWSVLWGGGYNEQFF. DNA for the CDR3: TGTGCCTGGAGTGTCCTATGGGGGGGGGGCTACAATGAGCAGTTCTTC.

The CDR3 coding sequence is TGTGCCAGCAGCCAATTAGGTCGCAGCGGTGAAAACATTCAGTACTTC. Amino acid sequence: CASSQLGRSGENIQYF. This chain joins TRBV3-1 and TRBJ2-4, with TRBD2 as a possible D gene (5 bases). The CDR3 consists of 16 residues. The germline CDR1 and CDR2 sequences are LGHDT and YNNKEL (reference sequence). V was trimmed by 2 bases and J by 5 bases, leaving 16 bases between them.

There are a few counts of this clonotype. The chain recombines TRBV24-1 with TRBJ2-5; D is unclear. The CDR3 contains 12 residues. The V end was cut by 7 bases, the J end by 5 bases, with 10 bases between. CDR1 and CDR2 (germline): KGHDR, SFDVKD. The CDR3 spells CATRGFGETQYF. The CDR3 DNA sequence: TGTGCCACCAGGGGATTTGGGGAGACCCAGTACTTC.

This clonotype occurred many times. Here the CDR3 reads CAWMVRASGGYTF. As DNA, the CDR3 is TGTGCCTGGATGGTACGGGCCTCGGGTGGCTACACCTTC. The genes are TRBV30 and TRBJ1-2; unclear D gene. The V end was cut by 4 bases, the J end by 7 bases, with 16 bases between. CDR1 is GTSNPN, CDR2 SVGIG, per germline (reference sequence). The CDR3 spans 13 residues.

V usage is TRBV2 and J usage is TRBJ1-1, with D uncertain. Trimming removed 7 bases from V and 8 bases from J, with 17 bases in between. Germline CDR1 and CDR2: SNHLY and FYNNEI. The CDR3 covers 13 residues. This CDR3 is CASIVEGKPEAFF. Written as DNA, the CDR3 is TGTGCCAGCATTGTGGAAGGTAAACCCGAAGCTTTCTTT.

This clonotype was recorded a few times. The rearrangement links TRBV20-1 to TRBJ1-1, with a tentative D call TRBD1 (5 bases). Germline V gene data show CDR1 as DFQATT and CDR2 as SNEGSKA (reference sequence). CDR3 length: 14 residues. The CDR3 DNA sequence: TGCAGCGCCCTAGGGGAGGTCTTGAACACTGAAGCTTTCTTT. This encodes CSALGEVLNTEAFF.

The rearrangement uses TRBV6-4 and TRBJ2-2; D gene uncertain. This CDR3 contains 16 residues. Germline CDR1 MRHNA, CDR2 SNTAGT. With 3 bases removed from V and 0 bases from J, the gap between germline ends came to 11 bases. DNA of the CDR3: TGTGCCAGCAGTGAATTTCCAGGCGCGAACACCGGGGAGCTGTTTTTT. Its protein product is CASSEFPGANTGELFF.

This chain joins TRBV4-3 and TRBJ2-5, with TRBD2 as a possible D gene (6 bases). This CDR3 contains 15 residues. Germline CDR1 and CDR2: LGHNA and YSLEER. V lost 1 base, J lost 4 bases, and 13 bases lay in between. The CDR3 loop is CASSQGGTPLETQYF. The DNA of the CDR3 is TGCGCCAGCAGCCAAGGGGGGACTCCTTTAGAGACCCAGTACTTC.

This clonotype was detected many times. The rearrangement links TRBV20-1 to TRBJ2-5; 9 positions match TRBD1. CDR1 is DFQATT and CDR2 is SNEGSKA in the germline V gene (reference sequence). The CDR3 is made up of 14 amino acids. The trim removed 2 bases at V and 5 bases at J, leaving 6 bases unmatched. The CDR3 sequence: CSARYGTGTETQYF. CDR3 sequence (DNA): TGCAGTGCTAGATACGGGACAGGGACCGAGACCCAGTACTTC.

V gene TRBV6-1 combines with J gene TRBJ2-7, with 7 positions matching TRBD1. This CDR3 contains 14 residues. Trimming at V came to 5 bases and at J to 4 bases, leaving 8 bases not matched to a gene. Germline V gene lookup returns CDR1 MNHNS and CDR2 SASEGT. CDR3: CASSQNRGGYEQYF. The CDR3, as DNA: TGTGCCAGCAGTCAAAACAGGGGTGGGTACGAGCAGTACTTC.

This clonotype was picked up many times. The chain carries TRBV28 and TRBJ1-2; the match to TRBD1 covers 9 bases. Per germline, CDR1 MDHEN and CDR2 SYDVKM. This CDR3 is 14 amino acids long. The ends lost 5 bases at V and 6 bases at J; junction bases unmatched: 7. The CDR3 loop is CASSPPGQGDGYTF. The CDR3 nucleotides read TGTGCCAGCAGTCCGCCGGGACAGGGTGATGGCTACACCTTC.

The gene calls are TRBV6-2 or TRBV6-3 and TRBJ2-3, with TRBD2 identical over 9 bases. Trimming cost V 0 bases and J 2 bases; bases outside gene matches: 3. CDR3 length: 16 amino acids. Germline CDR1 and CDR2: MNHEY and SVGEGT. The CDR3 nucleotides are TGTGCCAGCAGTTACTCTACTAGCGGGTACACAGATACGCAGTATTTT. This encodes CASSYSTSGYTDTQYF.

This clonotype was counted at least ten times. The rearrangement uses TRBV2 and TRBJ1-2, with no clear D. The V and J ends lost 4 bases and 8 bases respectively, with 17 bases between them. Germline V lookup: CDR1 SNHLY, CDR2 FYNNEI. The CDR3 runs to 14 residues. CDR3 sequence: CASSGEGTELGYTF. The CDR3 region has the DNA TGTGCCAGCAGTGGGGAGGGAACTGAATTGGGCTACACCTTC.

There are a few counts of this clonotype. The V call is TRBV19, the J call TRBJ2-2; TRBD2 is a possible D gene (6 bases). V lost 2 bases, J lost 7 bases, and 14 bases lay in between. The CDR3 runs to 15 residues. Per the germline V gene, CDR1 is LNHDA and CDR2 is SQIVND (reference sequence). CDR3 DNA sequence: TGTGCCAGTAGTATACGGACTATGATCGTCGGGGAGCTGTTTTTT. Protein sequence: CASSIRTMIVGELFF.

The gene calls are TRBV7-2 and TRBJ2-7; the D gene could be TRBD1 or TRBD2 (5 bases each). CDR1 and CDR2 (germline): SGHTA, FQGNSA. The CDR3 has 13 amino acids. Trimming shortened V by 3 bases and J by 6 bases, and 12 bases separated the two germline ends. The CDR3: CASSFRGRGEQYF. The DNA for the CDR3 is TGTGCCAGCAGCTTTAGGGGACGGGGCGAGCAGTACTTC.

This clonotype was detected only once. V and J are TRBV29-1 and TRBJ2-2, with 7 bases aligning to TRBD1. The ends lost 5 bases at V and 4 bases at J; junction bases unmatched: 7. The CDR3 length is 14 residues. The V gene's germline CDR1 is SQVTM and CDR2 ANQGSEA. The CDR3 is CSVSQQGSTGELFF. Written as DNA, the CDR3 is TGCAGCGTTTCCCAACAGGGGAGCACCGGGGAGCTGTTTTTT.

This clonotype showed up many times. The chain has TRBV20-1 and TRBJ2-1; D remains unclear. V gave up 3 bases and J gave up 6 bases, with 18 bases separating them. Germline CDR1 and CDR2: DFQATT and SNEGSKA (reference sequence). This CDR3 region has 15 residues. In DNA form, the CDR3 reads TGCAGTGCTAGCCCCCATCAACCCCTAGGCAATGAGCAGTTCTTC. This encodes CSASPHQPLGNEQFF.

V usage is TRBV7-9 and J usage is TRBJ1-3; D unresolved. V lost 0 bases to trimming and J lost 3 bases, with 12 bases between them. This CDR3 is 16 amino acids long. Germline V lookup: CDR1 SEHNR, CDR2 FQNEAQ (reference sequence). The CDR3 sequence: CASSLALGGSGNTIYF. The DNA of the CDR3 is TGTGCCAGCAGCTTAGCGCTCGGAGGGAGTGGAAACACCATATATTTT. Together with reference TRBV7-9 and TRBJ1-3, the CDR3 gives the full variable domain: DTGVSQNPRHKITKRGQNVTFRCDPISEHNRLYWYRQTLGQGPEFLTYFQNEAQLEKSRLLSDRFSAERPKGSFSTLEIQRTEQGDSAMYLCASSLALGGSGNTIYFGEGSWLTVV.

The chain carries TRBV9 and TRBJ2-7; 11 nucleotides match TRBD2. CDR3 size: 17 residues. The germline V gene has CDR1 SGDLS and CDR2 YYNGEE. V was clipped by 0 bases and J by 1 base; unmatched bases: 6. The CDR3 nucleotides read TGTGCCAGCAGCGTAGGTACTAGCGGGAGAGGTTCCTACGAGCAGTACTTC. Translated, it gives CASSVGTSGRGSYEQYF. Using reference TRBV9 and TRBJ2-7 for the parts outside the CDR3, the full variable domain is DSGVTQTPKHLITATGQRVTLRCSPRSGDLSVYWYQQSLDQGLQFLIQYYNGEERAKGNILERFSAQQFPDLHSELNLSSLELGDSALYFCASSVGTSGRGSYEQYFGPGTRLTVT.

In its sample, this clonotype was seen a few times. The chain is built from TRBV5-1 and TRBJ2-6; the match to TRBD1 covers 12 bases. CDR1 and CDR2 (germline): SGHRS, YFSETQ. The CDR3 spans 19 residues. The J segment lost 2 bases and the V segment lost 2 bases, leaving 8 bases of the junction unmatched. The CDR3 region is CASSFSGTGGPTGANVLTF. CDR3 coding DNA: TGCGCCAGCAGCTTCTCCGGGACAGGGGGCCCCACTGGGGCCAACGTCCTGACTTTC.

This clonotype was found many times. The CDR3 region is CASKQGIRNTGELFF. CDR3 DNA: TGTGCCAGCAAACAGGGAATCCGGAACACCGGGGAGCTGTTTTTT. V usage is TRBV7-2 and J usage is TRBJ2-2; TRBD1 might be the D (6 bases). Germline loops: CDR1 SGHTA, CDR2 FQGNSA. CDR3 length: 15 residues. With 7 bases removed from V and 1 base from J, the gap between germline ends came to 13 bases.

In its sample, this clonotype was seen many times. The chain couples TRBV24-1 to TRBJ2-5; 7 nucleotides align to TRBD2. The V gene end was trimmed by 0 bases and the J gene end by 5 bases; junction bases not matched to a gene: 5. The germline V gene encodes CDR1 KGHDR and CDR2 SFDVKD. This CDR3 contains 15 residues. The CDR3 sequence is CATSDLQRGGETQYF. CDR3 nucleotides: TGTGCCACCAGTGATTTGCAGAGGGGAGGGGAGACCCAGTACTTC.